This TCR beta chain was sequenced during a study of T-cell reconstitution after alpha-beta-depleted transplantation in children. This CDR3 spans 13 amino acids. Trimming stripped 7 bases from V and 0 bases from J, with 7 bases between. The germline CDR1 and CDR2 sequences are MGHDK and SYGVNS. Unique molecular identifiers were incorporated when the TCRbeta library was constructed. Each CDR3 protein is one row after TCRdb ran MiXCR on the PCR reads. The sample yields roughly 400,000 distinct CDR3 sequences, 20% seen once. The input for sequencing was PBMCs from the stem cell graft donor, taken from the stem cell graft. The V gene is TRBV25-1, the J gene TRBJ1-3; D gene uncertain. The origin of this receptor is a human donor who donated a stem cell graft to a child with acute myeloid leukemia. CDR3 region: CASKGSSGNTIYF. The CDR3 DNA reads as TGTGCCAGCAAGGGCAGCTCTGGAAACACCATATATTTT.